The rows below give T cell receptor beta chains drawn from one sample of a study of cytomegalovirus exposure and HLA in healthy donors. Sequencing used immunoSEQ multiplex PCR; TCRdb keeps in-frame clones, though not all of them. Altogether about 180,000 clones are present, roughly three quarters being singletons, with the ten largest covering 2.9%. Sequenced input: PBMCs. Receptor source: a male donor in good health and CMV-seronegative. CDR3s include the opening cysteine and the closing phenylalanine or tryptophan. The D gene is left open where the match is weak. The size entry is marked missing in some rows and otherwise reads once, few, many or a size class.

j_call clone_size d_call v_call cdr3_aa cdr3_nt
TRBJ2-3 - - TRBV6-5 CASSYSTSGADTQYF TGTGCCAGCAGTTACTCGACCTCAGGCGCAGATACGCAGTATTTT
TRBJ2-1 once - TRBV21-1 CASGGLAGGAEQFF TGTGCCAGTGGGGGACTAGCGGGAGGTGCTGAGCAGTTCTTC
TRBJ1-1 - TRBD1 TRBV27 CASRDRGNTEAFF TGTGCCAGCAGGGACAGGGGAAACACTGAAGCTTTCTTT
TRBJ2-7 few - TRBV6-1 CASSERGIDYEQYF TGTGCCAGCAGTGAACGGGGTATCGACTACGAGCAGTACTTC
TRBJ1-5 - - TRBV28 CASSFWLKNQPQHF TGTGCCAGCAGTTTTTGGCTTAAGAATCAGCCCCAGCATTTT
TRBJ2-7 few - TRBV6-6 CASRSWTDTYEQYF TGTGCCAGCAGAAGTTGGACGGACACCTACGAGCAGTACTTC
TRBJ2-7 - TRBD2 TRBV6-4 CASSVDSGSSNEQYF TGTGCCAGCAGTGTCGATAGCGGGAGCTCCAACGAGCAGTACTTC
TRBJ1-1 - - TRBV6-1 CASSVFQGSTEAFF TGTGCCAGCAGTGTCTTTCAGGGGAGCACTGAAGCTTTCTTT
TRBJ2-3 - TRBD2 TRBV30 CAWSHRGGTDTQYF TGTGCCTGGAGTCACCGGGGGGGCACAGATACGCAGTATTTT
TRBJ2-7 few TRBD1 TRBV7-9 CASSLEQGAWEQYF TGTGCCAGCAGCTTAGAGCAGGGGGCGTGGGAGCAGTACTTC
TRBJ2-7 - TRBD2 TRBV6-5 CASRSGTSTYEQYF TGTGCCAGCAGATCCGGGACTAGCACATACGAGCAGTACTTC
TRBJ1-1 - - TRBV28 CASSHHPVGLRNTEAFF TGTGCCAGCAGTCACCACCCCGTTGGACTAAGGAACACTGAAGCTTTCTTT
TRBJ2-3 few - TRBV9 CASSVARVTDTQYF TGTGCCAGCAGCGTAGCGAGGGTCACAGATACGCAGTATTTT
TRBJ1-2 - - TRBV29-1 CSVGGLREGYGYTF TGCAGCGTTGGGGGACTACGGGAAGGCTATGGCTACACCTTC
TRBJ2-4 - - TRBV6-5 CASSDRQLAKNIQYF TGTGCCAGCAGCGATCGACAACTAGCCAAAAACATTCAGTACTTC
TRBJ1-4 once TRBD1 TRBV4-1 CASSQGVTGTGEKLFF TGCGCCAGCAGCCAAGGCGTTACCGGGACAGGGGAAAAACTGTTTTTT
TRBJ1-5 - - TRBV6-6 CASRDSVYSNQPQHF TGTGCCAGCAGGGACAGCGTCTATAGCAATCAGCCCCAGCATTTT
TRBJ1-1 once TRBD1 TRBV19 CASSAGGGTEAFF TGTGCCAGTAGTGCAGGGGGTGGCACTGAAGCTTTCTTT
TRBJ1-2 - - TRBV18 CASSYTANYGYTF TGTGCCAGCTCCTACACAGCTAACTATGGCTACACCTTC
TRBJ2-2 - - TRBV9 CASSVGHSNTGELFF TGTGCCAGCAGCGTAGGCCACTCAAACACCGGGGAGCTGTTTTTT
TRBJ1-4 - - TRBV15 CATEQAGSYEKLFF TGTGCCACAGAACAAGCGGGCAGTTACGAAAAACTGTTTTTT
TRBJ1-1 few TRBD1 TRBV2 CASSLEGQGATEAFF TGTGCCAGCAGCCTCGAGGGACAGGGGGCTACTGAAGCTTTCTTT
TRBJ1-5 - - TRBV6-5 CASSVFGNQPQHF TGTGCCAGCAGTGTATTCGGTAATCAGCCCCAGCATTTT
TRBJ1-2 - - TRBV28 CASSLLPLYRHYGYTF TGTGCCAGCAGTTTACTTCCCCTCTACAGACACTATGGCTACACCTTC
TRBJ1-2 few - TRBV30 CAWSLNYGYTF TGTGCCTGGAGTCTTAACTATGGCTACACCTTC
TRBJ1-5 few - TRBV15 CATSGRNQPQHF TGTGCCACCAGCGGCAGAAATCAGCCCCAGCATTTT
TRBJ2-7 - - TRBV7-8 CASSFSGAGEQYF TGTGCCAGCAGCTTTTCAGGGGCCGGGGAGCAGTACTTC
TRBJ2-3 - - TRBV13 CASSSGTDTQYF TGTGCCAGCAGTTCGGGCACAGATACGCAGTATTTT
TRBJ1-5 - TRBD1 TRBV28 CASSLRQGAASNQPQHF TGTGCCAGCAGTTTACGACAGGGGGCGGCGAGCAATCAGCCCCAGCATTTT
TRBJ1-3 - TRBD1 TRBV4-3 CASSQKIGGAGNTIYF TGCGCCAGCAGCCAGAAAATAGGGGGCGCGGGAAACACCATATATTTT
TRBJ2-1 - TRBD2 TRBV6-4 CASSEKLADNNEQFF TGTGCCAGCAGTGAAAAACTAGCGGACAACAATGAGCAGTTCTTC
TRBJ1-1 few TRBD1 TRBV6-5 CASSRQGGTEAFF TGTGCCAGCAGTAGACAGGGGGGCACTGAAGCTTTCTTT
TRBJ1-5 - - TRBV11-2 CASSFTGGNQPQHF TGTGCCAGCAGCTTTACGGGAGGAAATCAGCCCCAGCATTTT
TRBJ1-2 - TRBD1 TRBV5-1 CASSSSRDSYGYTF TGCGCCAGCAGCTCCAGCAGGGACAGCTATGGCTACACCTTC
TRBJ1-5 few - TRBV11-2 CASSFRGQPQHF TGTGCCAGCAGTTTCAGGGGTCAGCCCCAGCATTTT
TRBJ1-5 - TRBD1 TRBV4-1 CASSQATGINQPQHF TGCGCCAGCAGCCAGGCGACAGGGATCAATCAGCCCCAGCATTTT
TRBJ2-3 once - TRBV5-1 CASSLDTSLSDTQYF TGCGCCAGCAGCTTGGACACTAGCTTGTCAGATACGCAGTATTTT
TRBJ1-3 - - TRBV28 CASSVHTEGNTIYF TGTGCCAGCAGCGTTCACACAGAAGGAAACACCATATATTTT
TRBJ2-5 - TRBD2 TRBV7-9 CASSLGAGATSGVQETQYF TGTGCCAGCAGCTTAGGGGCAGGGGCGACTAGCGGGGTCCAAGAGACCCAGTACTTC
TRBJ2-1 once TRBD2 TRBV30 CAGTSGRVYNEQFF TGTGCCGGAACTAGCGGGAGGGTATACAATGAGCAGTTCTTC
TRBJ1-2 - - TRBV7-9 CASSFAANYGYTF TGTGCCAGCAGCTTTGCGGCTAACTATGGCTACACCTTC
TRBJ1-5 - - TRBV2 CASSVESNQPQHF TGTGCCAGCAGTGTGGAGAGCAATCAGCCCCAGCATTTT
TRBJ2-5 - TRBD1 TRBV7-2 CASSLVGGEETQYF TGTGCCAGCAGCTTAGTAGGGGGCGAAGAGACCCAGTACTTC
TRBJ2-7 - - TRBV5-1 CASSLAGLPSYEQYF TGCGCCAGCAGCTTGGCCGGTCTGCCCTCCTACGAGCAGTACTTC
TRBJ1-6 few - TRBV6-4 CASSDSGSDTSPLHF TGTGCCAGCAGTGACTCTGGGTCGGACACTTCACCCCTCCACTTT
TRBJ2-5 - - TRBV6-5 CASSYAAPGAWEQYF TGTGCCAGCAGTTACGCGGCGCCAGGGGCGTGGGAGCAGTACTTC
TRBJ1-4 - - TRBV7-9 CASSLGVGTGEKLFF TGTGCCAGCAGCTTGGGAGTGGGCACAGGGGAAAAACTGTTTTTT
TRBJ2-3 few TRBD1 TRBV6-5 CASREQGLDTDTQYF TGTGCCAGCAGGGAACAGGGGCTCGACACAGATACGCAGTATTTT
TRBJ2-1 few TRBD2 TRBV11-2 CASSLEGTSSNEQFF TGTGCCAGCAGCTTAGAAGGGACTAGCTCCAATGAGCAGTTCTTC